This T cell receptor beta chain was captured in a study of beta chain features in type 1 diabetes (dated by TCRdb to the late 2010s). For the study in its entirety: No differences in mean age, gender distribution, total cell number or subset yield were found between patients and healthy donors. Regulatory and stem cell-like memory subsets were isolated from only 8 patients and 8 healthy donors, whereas naive and central memory subsets came from all 28 donors. A total of roughly 99 million sorted cells were examined across all samples, and the number of cells per subset was strongly correlated with RNA yield. In the study, recently diagnosed type 1 diabetes patients and matched healthy donors were compared on the TCRB repertoires of their sorted circulating CD4+ T cell subsets.

Each donor gave one peripheral blood draw, averaging approximately 0.11 L, which was collected into heparinised tubes. Naive, central memory, regulatory and stem cell-like memory CD4+ T cells were sorted on a BD FACSAria II using a panel including CD45RO, CCR7, CD25, CD127, CD95 and CD27. Purity was above 98% for every sorted population. Right away, PBMCs were isolated by Lymphoprep density gradient centrifugation and were stained directly, with no culture step. So that batch effects would be minimized, each experiment stained and sorted samples in pairs, pairing one healthy donor with one patient. Points on this clone: Its antigen remains unidentified. Qualities for individual bases were not recorded, and no much larger clone is one base off.

What the work shows at the level of the full study, not this receptor alone: Naive, central memory and regulatory TCRB repertoires appeared to be more alike among patients than among healthy donors. HLA sub-analyses involved small numbers of individuals, so any influence of HLA type on TCRB rearrangement remained unresolved. PCR might favor shorter templates, but patient and control samples were amplified and corrected together, so any skew would affect both groups equally. In all four CD4+ subsets, TCRB CDR3 length was moderately but significantly shorter in type 1 diabetes patients. Sequencing cDNA rather than genomic DNA could over-represent highly expressing activated cells, although activation and CD3 levels did not differ between groups. At VDJ recombination sites, type 1 diabetes patients had fewer insertions and more deleted nucleotides, which implies abnormalities in thymic rearrangement.

All of the isolated RNA was reverse transcribed with the High Capacity cDNA Reverse Transcription Kit, so expressed TCRB transcripts were sequenced. Naive, central memory and regulatory T cell samples underwent deep immunoSEQ sequencing, averaging around 3.7 million total reads per sample. Sorted cells were lysed in RLT buffer and RNA was extracted with DNase-treated RNeasy Micro or Mini kits, depending on cell number. Each cell subset was processed on its own to prevent cross-contamination, while patient and healthy donor samples were processed together. The immunoSEQ multiplex PCR was used to amplify TCRB sequences from cDNA, generating 87-bp fragments that spanned the CDR3 region. The amplicons were sequenced using the Illumina HiSeq platform. Regarding the original processing steps: PCR bias was computationally corrected using synthetic template baselines, reads within Hamming distance 2 were collapsed, and singletons that could not be merged were discarded. Reads were aligned to IMGT to assign V, D and J genes, CDR3 length, and insertions or deletions at six rearrangement sites. Within each subset, clonotype counts were normalized to the number of sorted cells before true diversity and Gini coefficients were calculated with the tcR R package. The overlap coefficient, calculated on TCRB nucleotide sequences, was used to quantify repertoire sharing. Out-of-frame TCRB sequences from naive cells were analyzed to stand in for the pre-selection repertoire. This is the immuneACCESS table as TCRdb keeps it, with only in-frame sequences that have V and J called. A part of the clones is gone; compared with another copy, unresolved V genes explain less than half, and the rest is unexplained. From that table come the V and J calls and clone size; the DNA was used to work out D and trimming. This sample comprises roughly 500,000 clones, about 29% of them detected only once. About 0.065% of the sample is in the top ten clones.

V loses 3 bases, J loses 1 base, and the germline ends lie 15 bases apart. The CDR3, from cysteine to phenylalanine, totals 15 residues. Of the read, only the CDR3 DNA is kept; its 45 bases are in frame from base 1. From a lookup of the germline V gene (reference sequence), CDR1 and CDR2 are GTSNPN and SVGIG. The specimen sequenced was naive CD4+ T cells from blood. The cell subset or site label, read with the paper, signifies: true naive CD4+ T cells. This sequence uses TRBV30 and TRBJ2-5; the D gene cannot be named for sure. The sequence was collected from a young man in good health. The DNA sequence follows: TGTGCCTGGAGGGTACGAAGGCAGACCCAAGAGACCCAGTACTTC. Its protein is CAWRVRRQTQETQYF.